This entry concerns a single TCR beta chain. The antigen is unknown. Germline is not matched at one junction end, which may reflect a read error. The PCR ran on 60 Vbeta and 13 Jbeta primers. Produced via immunoSEQ multiplex PCR; TCRdb's table is partial and in-frame only. The data hold under 200,000 clones, with about 77% observed a single time. The record originates from a study of cytomegalovirus exposure and HLA in healthy donors. Study results and limitations: A reported reduction in N-insertions relative to the approximately 640-donor mean was seen in an Asian-associated ancestry cluster in a later analysis.

CDR3 length: 11 amino acids. CDR1 and CDR2 from the germline V gene are PRHDT and FYEKMQ (reference sequence). The gene calls are TRBV13 and TRBJ1-1, with D unclear. The sequence was obtained from a man aged 55 to 70 in good health and CMV-seronegative. Sequenced material: PBMCs. CDR3 in DNA: TGTGCCAGCAGCGTAGGGTCCCGAGCTTTCTTT. This codes for CASSVGSRAFF.